This record looks at one TCR beta chain sequence and its context. The antigen it recognizes is unknown. Per-base qualities were not stored, and no clone one base away is much larger. The data stem from a study of response to subunit inactivated influenza vaccine (dated by TCRdb to between 2018 and 2020). Looking at the study overall: To follow how T cells responded to a trivalent subunit inactivated influenza vaccine, the researchers relied on deep quantitative profiling of the T cell receptor repertoire.

The protocol used for the library was RT-PCR. For sequencing, an Illumina HiSeq 2500 was employed. TCRdb applied fastp at Q25 and MiXCR to the public reads, then kept only in-frame beta chains. CDR3 protein sequences are deduplicated, and each keeps its most common genes and DNA. Present in this sample are about 500,000 distinct CDR3 sequences, 16% of which were seen just once. The ten largest clones represent roughly 3.1% of the sample. On the study overall, not on this receptor specifically: It was suggested by the authors that each seasonal influenza vaccination may recruit only a limited number of new T cells.

Sequences MDHEN (CDR1) and SYDVKM (CDR2) are obtained from the germline V gene. There are 12 amino acids in the CDR3, from cysteine to phenylalanine inclusive. This entry keeps only the CDR3 DNA: 36 bases, framed from base 1. The germline ends are 14 bases apart after V is trimmed by 7 bases and J by 13 bases. The source of this sequence is a man aged 50 to 75 who received an inactivated influenza vaccine. Donor details come from another sample of the same person, matched by shared clones. The sequence joins TRBV28 to TRBJ1-6; the D gene remains uncertain. The source material was CD4+ T cells sorted from PBMCs, sampled 23 to 25 months after vaccination. The DNA sequence is given as TGTGCCAGCACCATCCCCTCCTCTCCCCTCCACTTT. Its product reads: CASTIPSSPLHF.